This T cell receptor (beta chain) comes out of a study of T cells in Graves' hyperthyroidism and ophthalmopathy. Germline CDR1 reads SEHNR; CDR2 reads FQNEAQ (reference sequence). The CDR3 has 14 amino acids. Unmatched junction bases numbered 4, after V lost 4 bases and J lost 4 bases. From RNA transcripts, TCR beta CDR3 regions were amplified. First-round RT-PCR targeting the TCR CDR3 was performed with the HTBI primer set. MiXCR, applied by TCRdb to the multiplex PCR reads, yields one record per CDR3 protein. Here the sample spans 340,000 or so distinct CDR3 sequences, over 15% being singletons. The table lists this clonotype with many counts.

This sequence originates from a man younger than 45 with Graves' hyperthyroidism. The chain uses TRBV7-9 and TRBJ2-3; TRBD1 matches at 8 bases. Material for sequencing was blood. CDR3 amino acids: CASSYGQGPDTQYF. The CDR3 bases are TGTGCCAGCAGCTACGGACAGGGTCCAGATACGCAGTATTTT.